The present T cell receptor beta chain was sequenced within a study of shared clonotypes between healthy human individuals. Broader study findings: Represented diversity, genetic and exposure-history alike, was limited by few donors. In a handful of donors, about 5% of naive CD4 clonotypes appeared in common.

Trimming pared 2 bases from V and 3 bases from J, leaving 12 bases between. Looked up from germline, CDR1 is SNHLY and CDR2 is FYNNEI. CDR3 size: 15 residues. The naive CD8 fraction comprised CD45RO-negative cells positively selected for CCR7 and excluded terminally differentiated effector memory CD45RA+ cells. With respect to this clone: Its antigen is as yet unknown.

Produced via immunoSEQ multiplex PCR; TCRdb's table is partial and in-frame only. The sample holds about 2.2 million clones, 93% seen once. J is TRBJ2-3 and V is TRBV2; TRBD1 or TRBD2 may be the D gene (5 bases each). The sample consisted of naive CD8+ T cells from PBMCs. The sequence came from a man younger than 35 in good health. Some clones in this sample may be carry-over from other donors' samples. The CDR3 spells CASSEFGTKTDTQYF. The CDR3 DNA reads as TGTGCCAGCAGTGAATTTGGGACCAAAACAGATACGCAGTATTTT.